This T cell receptor (beta chain) comes out of a study of blood T cell repertoires in COVID-19. The sample holds one count of this clone. Assay used: immunoSEQ multiplex PCR; TCRdb lists only in-frame clones, some missing. The sample shows some 220,000 clones, over 60% of them seen only once. Sequences were obtained from peripheral blood. The receptor was derived from a woman in her sixties or seventies with acute or convalescent COVID-19.

The CDR3 DNA is TGTGCCAGTAGTCAGACAGGGGACACTGAAGCTTTCTTT. It yields the protein CASSQTGDTEAFF. The V and J genes are TRBV19 and TRBJ1-1, with 8 bases that match TRBD1. V trimming: 5 bases; J trimming: 3 bases; junction bases outside the gene matches: 2. CDR3 length: 13 residues. Germline CDR1 reads LNHDA; CDR2 reads SQIVND (reference sequence). The complete variable domain, with remaining parts taken from reference TRBV19 and TRBJ1-1, reads DGGITQSPKYLFRKEGQNVTLSCEQNLNHDAMYWYRQDPGQGLRLIYYSQIVNDFQKGDIAEGYSVSREKKESFPLTVTSAQKNPTAFYLCASSQTGDTEAFFGQGTRLTVV.